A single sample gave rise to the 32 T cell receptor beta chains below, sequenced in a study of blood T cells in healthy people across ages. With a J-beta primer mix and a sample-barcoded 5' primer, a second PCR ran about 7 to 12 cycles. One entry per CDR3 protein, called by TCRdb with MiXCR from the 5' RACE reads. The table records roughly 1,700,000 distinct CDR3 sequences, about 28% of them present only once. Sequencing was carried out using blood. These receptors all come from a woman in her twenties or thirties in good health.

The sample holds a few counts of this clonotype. CDR3 residues: CASSRGAAGGSHNEQYF. The CDR3 DNA reads TGTGCCAGCAGCCGCGGGGCAGCGGGGGGGTCCCACAATGAGCAGTACTTC. V is TRBV7-2 and J is TRBJ2-1, with 10 bases that match TRBD2. Matching the DNA end better, TRBJ2-7 makes the J call doubtful. Germline CDR1 and CDR2: SGHTA and FQGNSA. This CDR3 spans 17 amino acids.

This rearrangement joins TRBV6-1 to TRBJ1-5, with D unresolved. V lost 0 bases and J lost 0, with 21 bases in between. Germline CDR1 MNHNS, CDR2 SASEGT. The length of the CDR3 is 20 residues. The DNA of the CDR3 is TGTGCCAGCAGTGAAGCGAAGGAAGCGATCAGGAGAGGTAGCAATCAGCCCCAGCATTTT. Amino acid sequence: CASSEAKEAIRRGSNQPQHF.

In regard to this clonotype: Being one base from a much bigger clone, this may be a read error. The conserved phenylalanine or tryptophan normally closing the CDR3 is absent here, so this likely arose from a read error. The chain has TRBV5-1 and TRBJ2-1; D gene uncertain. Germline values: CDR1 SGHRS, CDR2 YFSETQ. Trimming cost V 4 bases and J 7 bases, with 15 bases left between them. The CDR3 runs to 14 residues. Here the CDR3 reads CASSPETPPNEQFV. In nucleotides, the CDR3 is TGCGCCAGCAGCCCAGAGACCCCCCCGAATGAGCAGTTCGTC.

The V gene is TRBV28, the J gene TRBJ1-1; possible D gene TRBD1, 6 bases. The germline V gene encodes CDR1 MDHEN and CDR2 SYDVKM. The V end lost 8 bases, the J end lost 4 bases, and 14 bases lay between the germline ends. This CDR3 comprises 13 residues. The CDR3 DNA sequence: TGTGCCAGCTGCGAGGGGGGCGGCACTGAAGCTTTCTTT. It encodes CASCEGGGTEAFF.

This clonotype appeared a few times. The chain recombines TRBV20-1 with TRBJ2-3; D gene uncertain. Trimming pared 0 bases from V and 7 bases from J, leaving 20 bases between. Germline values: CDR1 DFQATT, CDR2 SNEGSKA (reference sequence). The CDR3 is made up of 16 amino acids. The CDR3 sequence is CSARDRIPKVTYTQYF. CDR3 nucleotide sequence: TGCAGTGCTAGAGATCGAATCCCTAAAGTCACCTATACGCAGTATTTT.

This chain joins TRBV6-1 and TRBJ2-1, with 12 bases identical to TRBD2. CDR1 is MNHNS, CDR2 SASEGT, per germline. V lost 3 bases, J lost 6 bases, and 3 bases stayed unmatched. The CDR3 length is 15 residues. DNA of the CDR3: TGTGCCAGCAGTGACCGGACTAGCGGGATCAATGAGCAGTTCTTC. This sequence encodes CASSDRTSGINEQFF.

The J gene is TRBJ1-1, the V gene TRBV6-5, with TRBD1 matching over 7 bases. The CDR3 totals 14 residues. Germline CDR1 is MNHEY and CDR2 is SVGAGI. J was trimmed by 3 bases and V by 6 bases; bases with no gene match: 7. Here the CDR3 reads CASRYRGVYTEAFF. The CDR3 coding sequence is TGTGCCAGCAGGTACAGGGGAGTGTACACTGAAGCTTTCTTT.

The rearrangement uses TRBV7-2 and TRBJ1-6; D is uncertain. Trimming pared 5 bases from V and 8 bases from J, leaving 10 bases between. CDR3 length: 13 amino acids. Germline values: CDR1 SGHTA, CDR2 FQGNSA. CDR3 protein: CASSPTPYSPLHF. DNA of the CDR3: TGTGCCAGCAGCCCGACCCCATATTCACCCCTCCACTTT.

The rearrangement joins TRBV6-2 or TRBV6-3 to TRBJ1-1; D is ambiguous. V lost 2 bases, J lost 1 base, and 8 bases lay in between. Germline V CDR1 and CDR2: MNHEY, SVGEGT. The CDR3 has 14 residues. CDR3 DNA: TGTGCCAGCAGTTACCCAGGAACGAACACTGAAGCTTTCTTT. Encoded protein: CASSYPGTNTEAFF.

This CDR3 is CASSVEKAGLEQFF. For the CDR3, the DNA is TGTGCCAGCAGTGTGGAGAAAGCAGGACTTGAGCAGTTCTTC. The chain carries TRBV2 and TRBJ2-1; possible D gene TRBD2, 5 bases. The germline V gene encodes CDR1 SNHLY and CDR2 FYNNEI. The V end was cut by 4 bases, the J end by 9 bases, with 16 bases between. This CDR3 spans 14 amino acids.

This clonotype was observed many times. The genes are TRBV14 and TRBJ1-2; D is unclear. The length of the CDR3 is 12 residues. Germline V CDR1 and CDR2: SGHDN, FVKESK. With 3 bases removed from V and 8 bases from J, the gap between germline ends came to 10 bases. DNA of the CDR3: TGTGCCAGCAGCCAGGACCGGAGAGGCTACACCTTC. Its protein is CASSQDRRGYTF.

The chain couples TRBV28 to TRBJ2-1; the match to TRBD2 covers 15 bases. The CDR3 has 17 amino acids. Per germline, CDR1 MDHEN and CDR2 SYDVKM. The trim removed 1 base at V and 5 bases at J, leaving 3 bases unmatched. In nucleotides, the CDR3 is TGTGCCAGCAGTTTATCGGGACTAGCGGGGGGAAACAATGAGCAGTTCTTC. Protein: CASSLSGLAGGNNEQFF.

The CDR3, as DNA: TGCGCCAGCAGTCCGTCCGGAGGGGTTAGCGGGAACTCTGGGTTTTGGTTCTTC. Residues: CASSPSGGVSGNSGFWFF. The V gene is TRBV4-1, the J gene TRBJ2-1; TRBD2 agrees at 8 bases. From germline, CDR1 is MGHRA and CDR2 YSYEKL. Trimming at V came to 6 bases and at J to 15 bases, leaving 28 bases not matched to a gene. The CDR3 covers 18 residues.

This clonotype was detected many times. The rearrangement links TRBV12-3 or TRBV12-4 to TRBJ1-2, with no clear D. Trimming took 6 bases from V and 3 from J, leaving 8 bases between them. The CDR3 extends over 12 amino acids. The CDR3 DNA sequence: TGTGCCAGCAGGTGGGGAGACTATGGCTACACCTTC. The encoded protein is CASRWGDYGYTF.

CDR3 coding DNA: TGTGCCAGCAGTCCCGGGCTAGAATCGGATCAGCCCCAGCATTTT. It is translated as CASSPGLESDQPQHF. The chain employs TRBV2 and TRBJ1-5, with no clear D. Germline CDR1 SNHLY, CDR2 FYNNEI. The CDR3 loop spans 15 amino acids. V was cut by 5 bases and J by 5 bases, with 16 bases left in between.

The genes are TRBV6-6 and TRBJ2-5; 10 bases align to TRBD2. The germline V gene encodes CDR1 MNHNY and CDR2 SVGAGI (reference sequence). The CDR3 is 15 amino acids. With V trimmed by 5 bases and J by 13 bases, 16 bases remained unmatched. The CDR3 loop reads CASSAQEGSSGGLYF. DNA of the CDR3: TGTGCCAGCAGTGCTCAGGAGGGGTCTAGCGGGGGTTTGTACTTC.

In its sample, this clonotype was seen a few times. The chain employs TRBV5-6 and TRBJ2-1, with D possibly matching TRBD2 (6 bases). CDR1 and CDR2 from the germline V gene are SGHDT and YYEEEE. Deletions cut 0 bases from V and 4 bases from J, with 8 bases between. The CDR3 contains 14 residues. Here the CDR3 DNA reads TGTGCCAGCAGCTTGGTGCGGGAATACAATGAGCAGTTCTTC. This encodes CASSLVREYNEQFF.

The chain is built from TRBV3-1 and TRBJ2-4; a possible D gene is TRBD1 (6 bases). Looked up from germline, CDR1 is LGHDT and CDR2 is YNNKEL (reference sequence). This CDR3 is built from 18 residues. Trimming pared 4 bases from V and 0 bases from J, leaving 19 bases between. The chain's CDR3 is CASSPGDGFMLAKNIQYF. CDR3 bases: TGTGCCAGCAGCCCAGGGGACGGCTTTATGCTAGCCAAAAACATTCAGTACTTC.

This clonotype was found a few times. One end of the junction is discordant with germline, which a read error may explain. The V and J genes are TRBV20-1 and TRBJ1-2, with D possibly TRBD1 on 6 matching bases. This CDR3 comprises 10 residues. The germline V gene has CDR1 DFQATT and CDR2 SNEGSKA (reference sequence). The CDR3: CSATAGGCTF. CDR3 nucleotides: TGCAGTGCTACTGCCGGGGGCTGCACCTTC.

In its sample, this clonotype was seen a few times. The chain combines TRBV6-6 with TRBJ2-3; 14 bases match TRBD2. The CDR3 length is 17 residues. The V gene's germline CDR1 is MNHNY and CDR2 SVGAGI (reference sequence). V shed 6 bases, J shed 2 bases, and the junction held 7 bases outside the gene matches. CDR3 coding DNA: TGTGCCAGCAGGTCTTTGACTAGCGGGGGGGTCACAGATACGCAGTATTTT. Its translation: CASRSLTSGGVTDTQYF.

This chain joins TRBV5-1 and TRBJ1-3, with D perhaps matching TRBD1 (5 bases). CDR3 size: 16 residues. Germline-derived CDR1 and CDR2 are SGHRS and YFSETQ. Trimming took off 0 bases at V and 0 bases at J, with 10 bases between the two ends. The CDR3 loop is CASSLGQTYSGNTIYF. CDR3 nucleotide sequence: TGCGCCAGCAGCTTGGGACAGACCTACTCTGGAAACACCATATATTTT.

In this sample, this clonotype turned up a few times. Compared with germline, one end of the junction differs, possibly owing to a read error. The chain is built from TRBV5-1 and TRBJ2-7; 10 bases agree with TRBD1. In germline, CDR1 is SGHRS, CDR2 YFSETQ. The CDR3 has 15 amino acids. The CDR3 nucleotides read TGCGCCGGCAGCTTGGATGGGACAGGGGCGAGCGAGCAGTACTTC. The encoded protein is CAGSLDGTGASEQYF.

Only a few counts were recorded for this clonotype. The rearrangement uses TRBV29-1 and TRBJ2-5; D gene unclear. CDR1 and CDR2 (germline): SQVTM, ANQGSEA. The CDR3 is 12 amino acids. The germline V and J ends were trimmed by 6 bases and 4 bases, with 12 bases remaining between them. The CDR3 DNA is TGCAGCGTAGCAGGTTTGTCAGAGACCCAGTACTTC. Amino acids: CSVAGLSETQYF. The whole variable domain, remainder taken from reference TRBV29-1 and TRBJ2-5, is SAVISQKPSRDICQRGTSLTIQCQVDSQVTMMFWYRQQPGQSLTLIATANQGSEATYESGFVIDKFPISRPNLTFSTLTVSNMSPEDSSIYLCSVAGLSETQYFGPGTRLLVL.

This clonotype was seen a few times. CDR3 in DNA: TGCGCCAGCAGCTTGGACGCCCGGGATACGCAGTATTTT. As protein: CASSLDARDTQYF. The gene calls are TRBV5-1 and TRBJ2-3; D is uncertain. Germline V gives CDR1 SGHRS, CDR2 YFSETQ. V dropped 0 bases and J dropped 6 bases, with 8 bases sitting between them. The CDR3 covers 13 residues. Using reference TRBV5-1 and TRBJ2-3 for the parts outside the CDR3, the full variable domain is KAGVTQTPRYLIKTRGQQVTLSCSPISGHRSVSWYQQTPGQGLQFLFEYFSETQRNKGNFPGRFSGRQFSNSRSEMNVSTLELGDSALYLCASSLDARDTQYFGPGTRLTVL.

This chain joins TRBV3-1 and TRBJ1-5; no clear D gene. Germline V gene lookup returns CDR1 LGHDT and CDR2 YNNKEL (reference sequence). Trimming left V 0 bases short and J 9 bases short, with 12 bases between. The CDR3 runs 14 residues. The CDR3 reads CASSQDQAAGPQHF. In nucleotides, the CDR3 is TGTGCCAGCAGCCAAGATCAAGCGGCCGGGCCCCAGCATTTT.

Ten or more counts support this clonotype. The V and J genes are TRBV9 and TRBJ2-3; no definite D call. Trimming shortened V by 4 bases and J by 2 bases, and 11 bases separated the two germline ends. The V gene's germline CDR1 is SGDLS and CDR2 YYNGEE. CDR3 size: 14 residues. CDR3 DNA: TGTGCCAGCAGCTCCGAGGAACACACAGATACGCAGTATTTT. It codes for CASSSEEHTDTQYF.

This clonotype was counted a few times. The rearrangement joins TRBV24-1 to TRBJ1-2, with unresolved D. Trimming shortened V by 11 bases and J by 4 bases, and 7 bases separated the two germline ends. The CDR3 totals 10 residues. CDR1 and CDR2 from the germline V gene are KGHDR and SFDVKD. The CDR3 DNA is TGTGCCAAGTACTTCTATGGCTACACCTTC. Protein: CAKYFYGYTF.

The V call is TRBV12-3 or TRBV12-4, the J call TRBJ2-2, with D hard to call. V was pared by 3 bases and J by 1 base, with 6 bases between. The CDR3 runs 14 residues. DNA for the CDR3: TGTGCCAGCAGTTTCCCTCAGAACACCGGGGAGCTGTTTTTT. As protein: CASSFPQNTGELFF.

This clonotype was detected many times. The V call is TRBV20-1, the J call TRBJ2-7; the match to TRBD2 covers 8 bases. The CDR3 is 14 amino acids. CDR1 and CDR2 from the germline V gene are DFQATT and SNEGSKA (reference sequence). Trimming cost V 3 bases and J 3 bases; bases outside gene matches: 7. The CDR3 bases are TGCAGTGCTAGTGGTCGGGGGGGCCGCTACGAGCAGTACTTC. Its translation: CSASGRGGRYEQYF.

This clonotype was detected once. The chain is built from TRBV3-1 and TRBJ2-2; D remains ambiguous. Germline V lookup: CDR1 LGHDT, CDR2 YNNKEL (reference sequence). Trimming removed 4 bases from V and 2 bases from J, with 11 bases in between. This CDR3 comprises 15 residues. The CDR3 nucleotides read TGTGCCAGCAGCCGAGGCTCGACCAACACCGGGGAGCTGTTTTTT. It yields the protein CASSRGSTNTGELFF. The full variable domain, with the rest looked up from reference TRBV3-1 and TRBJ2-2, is DTAVSQTPKYLVTQMGNDKSIKCEQNLGHDTMYWYKQDSKKFLKIMFSYNNKELIINETVPNRFSPKSPDKAHLNLHINSLELGDSAVYFCASSRGSTNTGELFFGEGSRLTVL.

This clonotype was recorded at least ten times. CDR3 sequence reads: CASSLNAGGQNIQYF. The CDR3 DNA follows: TGTGCCAGCAGCTTAAACGCGGGAGGCCAAAACATTCAGTACTTC. The chain joins TRBV7-6 to TRBJ2-4; TRBD2 agrees at 8 bases. This CDR3 is built from 15 residues. V trimming: 2 bases; J trimming: 5 bases; junction bases outside the gene matches: 5. Looked up from germline, CDR1 is SGHVS and CDR2 is FNYEAQ.

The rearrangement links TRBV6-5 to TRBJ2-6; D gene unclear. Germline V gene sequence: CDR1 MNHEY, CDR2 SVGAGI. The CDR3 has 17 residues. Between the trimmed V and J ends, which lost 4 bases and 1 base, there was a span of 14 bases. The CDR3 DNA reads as TGTGCCAGCAGTTCCGGTCGCCCCTGGTCTGGGGCCAACGTCCTGACTTTC. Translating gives CASSSGRPWSGANVLTF.